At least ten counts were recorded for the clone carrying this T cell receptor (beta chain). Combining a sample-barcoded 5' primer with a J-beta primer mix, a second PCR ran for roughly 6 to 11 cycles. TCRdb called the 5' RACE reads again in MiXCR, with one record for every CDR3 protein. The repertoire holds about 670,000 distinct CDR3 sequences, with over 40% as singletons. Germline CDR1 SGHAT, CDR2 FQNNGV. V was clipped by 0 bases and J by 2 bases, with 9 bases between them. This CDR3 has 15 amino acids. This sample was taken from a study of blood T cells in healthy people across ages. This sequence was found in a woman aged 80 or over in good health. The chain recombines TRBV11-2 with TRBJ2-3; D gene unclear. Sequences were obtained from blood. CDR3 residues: CASSLDWQHTDTQYF. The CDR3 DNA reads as TGTGCCAGCAGCTTAGATTGGCAGCACACAGATACGCAGTATTTT. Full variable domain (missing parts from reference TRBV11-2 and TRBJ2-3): EAGVAQSPRYKIIEKRQSVAFWCNPISGHATLYWYQQILGQGPKLLIQFQNNGVVDDSQLPKDRFSAERLKGVDSTLKIQPAKLEDSAVYLCASSLDWQHTDTQYFGPGTRLTVL.